The sequence of this T cell receptor (beta chain) was determined in a study of beta chain features in type 1 diabetes. Study overall: Age, gender, cell numbers and subset yield matched between patients and controls. Study-level findings and limits: PCR might favor shorter templates, equally in patients and controls. No resolution was reached here on whether HLA type influences TCRB rearrangement.

With respect to this clone: Its antigen remains unidentified.

The investigators reverse transcribed all of the isolated RNA, so they sequenced expressed TCRB transcripts. Approximately 3.6 million reads, on average, came from each naive, central memory and regulatory T cell sample. The repertoire was sequenced with immunoSEQ multiplex PCR; TCRdb's copy has only in-frame clones and lacks some. Here the sample spans some 330,000 clones, about 10% being singletons. The CDR3 totals 15 residues. The germline V gene has CDR1 SEHNR and CDR2 FQNEAQ (reference sequence). V gave up 1 base and J gave up 5 bases; unmatched junction bases: 8. This receptor was taken from a woman younger than 45 in good health. The chain joins TRBV7-9 to TRBJ2-7, with TRBD1 matching over 7 bases. Material: naive CD4+ T cells from blood. The CDR3 coding sequence is TGTGCCAGCAGCTTAGTGGTGACAGGGTACGACGAGCAGTACTTC. Protein sequence: CASSLVVTGYDEQYF. Variable domain in full (rest from reference TRBV7-9 and TRBJ2-7): DTGVSQNPRHKITKRGQNVTFRCDPISEHNRLYWYRQTLGQGPEFLTYFQNEAQLEKSRLLSDRFSAERPKGSFSTLEIQRTEQGDSAMYLCASSLVVTGYDEQYFGPGTRLTVT.